Listed here are 9 T cell receptor beta chains from one sample, sequenced in a study of neurological immune-mediated disorders. TCRdb used MiXCR to reprocess the 5' RACE reads, holding one entry per CDR3 protein. Among roughly 41,000 distinct CDR3 sequences listed, roughly 2% were seen once. The source material was PBMCs. All receptors derive from a woman aged 40 to 50 with multiple sclerosis.

This clonotype was picked up many times. The chain has TRBV5-1 and TRBJ1-1; D remains ambiguous. Germline-derived CDR1 and CDR2 are SGHRS and YFSETQ. The CDR3 is 14 amino acids. V was pared by 2 bases and J by 0 bases, with 8 bases between. Here the CDR3 DNA reads TGCGCCAGCAGCTTAAACCCGATGAACACTGAAGCTTTCTTT. Translating it yields CASSLNPMNTEAFF. The full variable domain, in which reference TRBV5-1 and TRBJ1-1 provide the parts outside the CDR3, is KAGVTQTPRYLIKTRGQQVTLSCSPISGHRSVSWYQQTPGQGLQFLFEYFSETQRNKGNFPGRFSGRQFSNSRSEMNVSTLELGDSALYLCASSLNPMNTEAFFGQGTRLTVV.

This clonotype was seen many times. V is TRBV12-3 or TRBV12-4 and J is TRBJ2-3, with 8 bases that match TRBD2. V gave up 5 bases and J gave up 3 bases; unmatched junction bases: 10. The CDR3 is 16 residues long. CDR3 DNA: TGTGCCAGCAGTCCCCGAGCGGGGGACCAGACAGATACGCAGTATTTT. It specifies CASSPRAGDQTDTQYF.

At least ten counts were recorded for this clonotype. The chain carries TRBV20-1 and TRBJ2-5; D might be TRBD2 (6 bases). Per the germline V gene, CDR1 is DFQATT and CDR2 is SNEGSKA (reference sequence). The ends were cut back, 6 bases at V and 4 bases at J, with 24 bases in the middle. This CDR3 is built from 16 residues. The CDR3 spells CSARSPSYGSGETQYF. CDR3 nucleotide sequence: TGCAGTGCCAGGAGTCCTAGCTACGGGAGCGGAGAGACCCAGTACTTC.

This clonotype was detected many times. The chain links TRBV20-1 to TRBJ1-2, with D perhaps TRBD1 (5 bases). The germline CDR1 and CDR2 sequences are DFQATT and SNEGSKA (reference sequence). The CDR3 extends over 14 amino acids. V gave up 5 bases and J gave up 6 bases, with 19 bases separating them. CDR3 DNA sequence: TGCAGTGCTGGGGGTGGGGGAAACGCTAATGGCTACACCTTC. Translating it yields CSAGGGGNANGYTF.

This clonotype has a count of ten or more. Here the CDR3 reads CSVATGHNEQFF. The CDR3, as DNA: TGCAGTGTTGCGACAGGTCACAATGAGCAGTTCTTC. V and J are TRBV20-1 and TRBJ2-1; TRBD1 might be the D (6 bases). Trimming pared 7 bases from V and 5 bases from J, leaving 12 bases between. This CDR3 is 12 amino acids long. Germline V CDR1 and CDR2: DFQATT, SNEGSKA (reference sequence).

This clonotype occurred many times. V is TRBV6-1 and J is TRBJ2-1, with D possibly matching TRBD2 (5 bases). With 2 bases removed from V and 0 bases from J, the gap between germline ends came to 8 bases. This CDR3 is 15 amino acids long. The germline CDR1 and CDR2 sequences are MNHNS and SASEGT. For the CDR3, the DNA is TGTGCCAGCAGTGAACTAGGGAGCTCCTACAATGAGCAGTTCTTC. Its translation is CASSELGSSYNEQFF.

On this clonotype: A much bigger clone sits one base away, suggesting this may be a read error. The J gene is TRBJ1-1, the V gene TRBV6-5; D not certain. The CDR3 is 14 residues long. The germline V gene has CDR1 MNHEY and CDR2 SVGAGI. CDR3 sequence reads: CASRAFGLNTAAFF. In nucleotides, the CDR3 is TGTGCCAGCAGAGCGTTCGGGTTGAACACTGCAGCTTTCTTT.

This clonotype was counted between two and nine times. The rearrangement uses TRBV9 and TRBJ2-5; D perhaps matches TRBD1 (6 bases). Trimming took off 3 bases at V and 4 bases at J, with 16 bases between the two ends. The CDR3 is 15 residues long. CDR1 is SGDLS and CDR2 is YYNGEE in the germline V gene. The CDR3 region has the DNA TGTGCCAGCAGCGAAGGGGGTAATAGAGGAGAGACCCAGTACTTC. This codes for CASSEGGNRGETQYF.

This clonotype was seen repeatedly, ten times or more. For the CDR3, the DNA is TGCGCCAGCAGCCAACACGCAGCCCGTGGAACCCGCGAGCAGTACTTC. Protein: CASSQHAARGTREQYF. The V call is TRBV4-1, the J call TRBJ2-7; no definite D call. Germline CDR1 is MGHRA and CDR2 is YSYEKL. Trimming pared 2 bases from V and 6 bases from J, leaving 20 bases between. This CDR3 comprises 16 residues.